This T cell receptor (beta chain) was identified during a study of cytomegalovirus exposure and HLA in healthy donors. Study-level points and caveats: Later work associated roughly 17,000 TCR beta sequences with HLA alleles at 0.05 false discovery rate.

The study ran its PCR with 60 Vbeta and 13 Jbeta primers. The protocol was immunoSEQ multiplex PCR, while the TCRdb copy is restricted to in-frame clones and leaves out a portion. The repertoire holds about 140,000 clones, with 80% as singletons. A remark on this clone: Antigen: not known. Mismatch with germline at one junction end may stem from a read error.

Germline CDR1 reads SGHTA; CDR2 reads FQGTGA. The CDR3 is 9 amino acids. The TCR comes from a man aged 50-59 years in good health and CMV-seronegative. The sample taken for sequencing was PBMCs. The chain combines TRBV7-3 with TRBJ1-1, with 8 nucleotides matching TRBD1. The CDR3 nucleotides read TGTGCCAGCAGCTTCGGGACAGGATTT. Translating it yields CASSFGTGF.